This TCR beta chain was identified during a study of metastatic and nonmetastatic thyroid tumors. Study findings and constraints: Across blood and tumor, TCR beta diversity in malignant thyroid tumors was reportedly significantly higher than in benign nodules.

Points on this clone: Its antigen is as yet unknown.

The germline V gene encodes CDR1 DFQATT and CDR2 SNEGSKA (reference sequence). V shed 0 bases and J shed 1 base, with 12 bases lying between them. CDR3 length: 15 residues. TCRdb re-called clones from the PCR reads using MiXCR. Seen here are about 53,000 clones, about 20% observed once, and the top ten hold under 4.5%. Ahead of thyroid surgery, no patient had received treatment of any kind. Sequencing input: blood. The chain is built from TRBV20-1 and TRBJ1-1; D is unresolved. This receptor was taken from a female donor with papillary thyroid cancer or a benign thyroid nodule (not recorded which). Some clones in this sample may be carry-over from other donors' samples. Here the CDR3 reads CSARDMQRTNTEAFF. DNA for the CDR3: TGCAGTGCTAGAGATATGCAGAGGACGAACACTGAAGCTTTCTTT.